A selection of T cell receptor beta chains follows, all from one sample in a study of T-cell memory formation after mild COVID-19. TCRdb re-derived calls from the 5' RACE reads in MiXCR, one entry per CDR3 protein. The sample yields about 49,000 distinct CDR3 sequences, roughly a quarter seen once. The sample consisted of PBMCs or a T cell subset sorted from them (not recorded which). These receptors were collected from a man between 18 and 29 years old who had mild COVID-19 (a few samples of this study predate the infection). Cell type and time point are not known. The CDR3 runs from the conserved cysteine through the conserved F or W. D genes are given only for firm matches. The size field is filled for only some rows; it gives once, few, many or a size class.

TRBD1	TRBJ2-5	TRBV29-1	12	NA	TGCAGCGTTGTTGGACAGGGAGAGACCCAGTACTTC	CSVVGQGETQYF
TRBD1	TRBJ2-7	TRBV4-3	14	few	TGCGCCAGCAGCCAAAGGACAGGATCCTACGAGCAGTACTTC	CASSQRTGSYEQYF
NA	TRBJ2-5	TRBV10-3	13	few	TGTGCCATCAGTGAGTACCAGAAAGAGACCCAGTACTTC	CAISEYQKETQYF
NA	TRBJ2-1	TRBV12-3/TRBV12-4	15	NA	TGTGCCAGCAGTCCCCTTATGGGCCCCTACAATGAGCAGTTCTTC	CASSPLMGPYNEQFF
NA	TRBJ1-1	TRBV4-1	20	few	TGCGCCAGCAGCCACGACTATGATTTCGGCGGTAGACAGGTAGGGACTGAAGCTTTCTTT	CASSHDYDFGGRQVGTEAFF
TRBD2	TRBJ2-6	TRBV9	14	NA	TGTGCCAGCGGGGAGGGTTCTGGGGCCAACGTCCTGACTTTC	CASGEGSGANVLTF
NA	TRBJ1-1	TRBV7-6	14	NA	TGTGCCAGCAGCCTTGGGGCAGGGGACACTGAAGCTTTCTTT	CASSLGAGDTEAFF
NA	TRBJ2-1	TRBV4-3	14	few	TGCGCCACCGGGATCTCCTACGGGAGCGATGAGCAGTTCTTC	CATGISYGSDEQFF
NA	TRBJ1-4	TRBV6-5	14	NA	TGTGCCAGCAGGGGGTGGCCGGCTAATGAAAAACTGTTTTTT	CASRGWPANEKLFF
TRBD1	TRBJ2-1	TRBV7-9	16	NA	TGTGCCAGCAGCCCCAGGACAGGGGGCGCCTACAATGAGCAGTTCTTC	CASSPRTGGAYNEQFF
NA	TRBJ2-5	TRBV5-5	14	NA	TGTGCCAGCAGCTTGTGGGGGGTACGGGGGACCCAGTACTTC	CASSLWGVRGTQYF
NA	TRBJ1-4	TRBV7-9	14	NA	TGTGCCAGCAGCTTTATGGGAACTAATGAAAAACTGTTTTTT	CASSFMGTNEKLFF
TRBD2	TRBJ2-4	TRBV5-1	14	few	TGCGCCAGCAGCTCCATCGGGACTAGCAACATTCAGTACTTC	CASSSIGTSNIQYF
NA	TRBJ2-5	TRBV27	14	NA	TGTGCCAGCAGTTCTGGGGGGCCTCGGGGGGCCCAGTACTTC	CASSSGGPRGAQYF
NA	TRBJ2-1	TRBV6-5	17	NA	TGTGCCAGCAGTTACTCGACTCTAGGAAGGTCGGGGAATGAGCAGTTCTTC	CASSYSTLGRSGNEQFF
NA	TRBJ2-5	TRBV27	15	few	TGTGCCAGCAGTCCCACGCTAGGGAGTCGGGAGACCCAGTACTTC	CASSPTLGSRETQYF
TRBD1	TRBJ1-5	TRBV6-6	14	NA	TGTGCCAGCAGTTCGACAGGGGCGAATCAGCCCCAGCATTTT	CASSSTGANQPQHF
TRBD1	TRBJ2-5	TRBV5-1	14	NA	TGCGCCAGCAGCGCCGGGACAGATGAAGAGACCCAGTACTTC	CASSAGTDEETQYF
NA	TRBJ1-1	TRBV5-1	15	NA	TGCGCCAGCAGCGGAGGACAGAGCATGAACACTGAAGCTTTCTTT	CASSGGQSMNTEAFF
TRBD1	TRBJ2-5	TRBV4-1	15	few	TGCGCCAGCAGAAGGACAGGGGACCGCCAAGAGACCCAGTACTTC	CASRRTGDRQETQYF
TRBD2	TRBJ2-7	TRBV6-2/TRBV6-3	14	few	TGTGCCAGCAGTTACTGGGAGGGGCCCTACGAGCAGTACTTC	CASSYWEGPYEQYF
NA	TRBJ1-6	TRBV5-1	15	NA	TGCGCCAGCAGCACATCAGGGTTTCCGCTCGATGCCCTCCACTTT	CASSTSGFPLDALHF
TRBD1	TRBJ1-3	TRBV4-1	16	few	TGCGCCAGCAGCCAGACGGACAGGGGACCTGGAAACACCATATATTTT	CASSQTDRGPGNTIYF
NA	TRBJ2-1	TRBV7-9	12	NA	TGTGCCAGCTCGGAGATCTACAATGAGCAGTTCTTC	CASSEIYNEQFF
NA	TRBJ2-7	TRBV5-1	16	NA	TGCGCCAGCAGCTTGGCCATCAGGGATCGGGGCCACGAGCAGTACTTC	CASSLAIRDRGHEQYF
TRBD2	TRBJ2-3	TRBV7-6	14	NA	TGTGCCAGCAGCTTGGGACTGGGGGGGGATACGCAGTATTTT	CASSLGLGGDTQYF
TRBD1	TRBJ1-3	TRBV5-6	16	NA	TGTGCCAGCAGCGTGGGACAGGGGGCATCTGGAAACACCATATATTTT	CASSVGQGASGNTIYF
NA	TRBJ1-1	TRBV4-3	16	few	TGCGCCAGCAGCCAAGGTATAGCTCAGTTGAACACTGAAGCTTTCTTT	CASSQGIAQLNTEAFF
NA	TRBJ2-2	TRBV9	14	many	TGTGCCAGCAGCGTAGAGATGGGCACCGGGGAGCTGTTTTTT	CASSVEMGTGELFF
NA	TRBJ2-7	TRBV29-1	14	NA	TGCAGCGTTGAAGATCCCGGCAGTTCCTACGAGCAGTACTTC	CSVEDPGSSYEQYF
NA	TRBJ1-5	TRBV10-3	16	NA	TGTGCCATCAGTGAAGCGGCACCGAATAGCAATCAGCCCCAGCATTTT	CAISEAAPNSNQPQHF
TRBD2	TRBJ2-3	TRBV7-2	16	few	TGTGCCAGCAGCTCGAGACTAGCGGGAGCCACAGATACGCAGTATTTT	CASSSRLAGATDTQYF
NA	TRBJ2-5	TRBV12-3/TRBV12-4	13	NA	TGTGCCAGCAGTGAGGGGACCCAAGAGACCCAGTACTTC	CASSEGTQETQYF
TRBD1	TRBJ2-1	TRBV25-1	16	NA	TGTGCCAGCAGTGATCCGGACAGGGTACCCTACAATGAGCAGTTCTTC	CASSDPDRVPYNEQFF
NA	TRBJ2-5	TRBV6-5	15	NA	TGTGCCAGCAGTTACAGGGTAGGAAAGCAAGAGACCCAGTACTTC	CASSYRVGKQETQYF
NA	TRBJ1-2	TRBV7-8	12	NA	TGTGCCAGCAGCCCTGGGGGGACCCAATACACCTTC	CASSPGGTQYTF
NA	TRBJ2-5	TRBV3-1	13	NA	TGTGCCAGCAGCCCACGAGGGGATGAGACCCAGTACTTC	CASSPRGDETQYF
NA	TRBJ2-2	TRBV29-1	13	few	TGCAGCGTTGACGTGCGGCACACCGGGGAGCTGTTTTTT	CSVDVRHTGELFF
NA	TRBJ2-7	TRBV19	15	NA	TGTGCCAGTAGTCTACGGCCCAGACTTTCCTACGAGCAGTACTTC	CASSLRPRLSYEQYF
NA	TRBJ2-7	TRBV4-1	12	few	TGCGCCAGCAGCCAAGTGAGCGACGAGCAGTACTTC	CASSQVSDEQYF
TRBD1	TRBJ1-1	TRBV6-5	14	many	TGTGCCAGCAGTGGTGACAGGGGTTTCACTGAAGCTTTCTTT	CASSGDRGFTEAFF
TRBD1	TRBJ2-1	TRBV29-1	14	NA	TGCAGCGGGTGGGACAGTAGCTCCTACAATGAGCAGTTCTTC	CSGWDSSSYNEQFF
TRBD2	TRBJ2-6	TRBV6-2/TRBV6-3	15	few	TGTGCCAGCGGGCTAGCGGGGCCTGGGGCCAACGTCCTGACTTTC	CASGLAGPGANVLTF
TRBD1	TRBJ2-2	TRBV4-2	16	few	TGTGCCAGCAGCCCCAGGACAGGGGGAAACACCGGGGAGCTGTTTTTT	CASSPRTGGNTGELFF
TRBD2	TRBJ2-5	TRBV4-1	16	NA	TGCGCCAGCAAGGCTAGCGGGGGGCCGGGGGGCGAGACCCAGTACTTC	CASKASGGPGGETQYF